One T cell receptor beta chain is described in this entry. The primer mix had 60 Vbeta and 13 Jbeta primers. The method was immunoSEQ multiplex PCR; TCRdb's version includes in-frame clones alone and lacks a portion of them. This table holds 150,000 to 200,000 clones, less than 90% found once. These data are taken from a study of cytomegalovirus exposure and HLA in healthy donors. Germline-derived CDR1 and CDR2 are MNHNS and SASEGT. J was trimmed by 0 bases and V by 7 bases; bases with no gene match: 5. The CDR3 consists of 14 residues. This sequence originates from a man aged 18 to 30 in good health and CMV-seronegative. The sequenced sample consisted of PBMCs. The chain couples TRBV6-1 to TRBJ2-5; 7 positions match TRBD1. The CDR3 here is CASTHGQDQETQYF. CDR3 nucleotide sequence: TGTGCCAGCACCCACGGACAGGACCAAGAGACCCAGTACTTC.